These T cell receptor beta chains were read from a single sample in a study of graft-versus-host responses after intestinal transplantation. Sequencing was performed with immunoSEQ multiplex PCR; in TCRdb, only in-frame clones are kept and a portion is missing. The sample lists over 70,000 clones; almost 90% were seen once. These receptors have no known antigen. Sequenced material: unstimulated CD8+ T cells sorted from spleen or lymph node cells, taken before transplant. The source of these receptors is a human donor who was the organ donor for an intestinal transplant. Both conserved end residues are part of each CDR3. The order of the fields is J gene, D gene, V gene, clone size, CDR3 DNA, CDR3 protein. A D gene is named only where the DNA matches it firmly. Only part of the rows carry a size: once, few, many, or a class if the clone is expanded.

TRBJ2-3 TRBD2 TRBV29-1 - TGCAGCGTTCCGGAGGGGACTTACGGCGGGGGGACAGATACGCAGTATTTT CSVPEGTYGGGTDTQYF
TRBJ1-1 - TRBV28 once TGTGCCAGCTCCCTGTGGAGGGGCCAGGGTACTGAAGCTTTCTTT CASSLWRGQGTEAFF
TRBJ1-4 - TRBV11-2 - TGTGCCAGCAGCAGCAAGGCGCAGGGCCCCACGGCTTTTAATGAAAAACTGTTTTTT CASSSKAQGPTAFNEKLFF
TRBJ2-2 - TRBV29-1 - TGCAGCGTTGAAGATCGGAGGCAGAGGGCGAACACCGGGGAGCTGTTTTTT CSVEDRRQRANTGELFF
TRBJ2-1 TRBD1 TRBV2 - TGTGCCAGCAGTGCACCCGGGGGCGGGACAGGGTTTTACAATGAGCAGTTCTTC CASSAPGGGTGFYNEQFF
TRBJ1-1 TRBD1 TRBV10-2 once TGCGCCAGCAGCGACAGGGTTACGACTGAAGCTTTCTTT CASSDRVTTEAFF
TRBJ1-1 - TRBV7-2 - TGTGCCAGCAGCATCAGCGGACAGATGAACACTGAAGCTTTCTTT CASSISGQMNTEAFF
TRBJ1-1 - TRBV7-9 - TGTGCCAGCAGCTTAGCCGGGAATGGTTTGACTGAAGCTTTCTTT CASSLAGNGLTEAFF
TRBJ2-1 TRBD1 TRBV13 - TGTGCCAGCAGCGTGGGACAGACCTCTTACAATGAGCAGTTCTTC CASSVGQTSYNEQFF
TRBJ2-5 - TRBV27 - TGTGCCAGCAGTTCCGCCTGGGACAACCAAGAGACCCAGTACTTC CASSSAWDNQETQYF